This TCR beta chain originates from a study of blood T cell repertoires in COVID-19. Across the study: COVID-19 samples collected from the United States, Italy and Spain covered acute and convalescent phases. PBMCs, B-cell-depleted T cells, or T cells provided the cDNA or gDNA that made up the material.

As originally analysed: Researchers report that nucleated cell counts were estimated from reference gene primer amplification. The repertoire was sequenced with immunoSEQ multiplex PCR; TCRdb's copy has only in-frame clones and lacks some. V and J calls and clone size are those listed in that table; D and trimming were worked out from the DNA. Of 150,000 to 200,000 clones listed, around 83% are singletons. The sample holds a few counts of this clone. The V segment lost 0 bases and the J segment 5 bases; nucleotides outside the gene matches: 4. The germline gives CDR1 SGHDT, CDR2 YYEEEE. The CDR3 totals 15 residues.

Sequencing used peripheral blood. V is TRBV5-6 and J is TRBJ1-1; 10 bases fit TRBD1. The TCR comes from a man aged 35-49 years with acute or convalescent COVID-19. CDR3 loop: CASSLGQGAGTEAFF. The CDR3, as DNA: TGTGCCAGCAGCTTGGGACAGGGGGCGGGGACTGAAGCTTTCTTT.